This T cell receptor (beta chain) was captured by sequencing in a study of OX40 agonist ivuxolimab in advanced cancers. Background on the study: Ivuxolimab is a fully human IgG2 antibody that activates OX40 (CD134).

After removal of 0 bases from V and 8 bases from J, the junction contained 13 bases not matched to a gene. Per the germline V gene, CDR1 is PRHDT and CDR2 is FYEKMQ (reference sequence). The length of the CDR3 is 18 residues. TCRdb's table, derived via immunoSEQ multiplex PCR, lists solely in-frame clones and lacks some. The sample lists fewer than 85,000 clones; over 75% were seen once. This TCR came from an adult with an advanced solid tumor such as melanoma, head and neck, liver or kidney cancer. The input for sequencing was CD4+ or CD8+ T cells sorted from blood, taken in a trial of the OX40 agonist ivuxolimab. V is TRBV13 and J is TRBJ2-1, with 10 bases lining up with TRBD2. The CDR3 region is CASSLGRGASGSKDEQFF. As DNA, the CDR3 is TGTGCCAGCAGCTTAGGGCGTGGGGCTAGCGGGAGCAAAGATGAGCAGTTCTTC. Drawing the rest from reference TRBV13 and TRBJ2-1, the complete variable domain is AAGVIQSPRHLIKEKRETATLKCYPIPRHDTVYWYQQGPGQDPQFLISFYEKMQSDKGSIPDRFSAQQFSDYHSELNMSSLELGDSALYFCASSLGRGASGSKDEQFFGPGTRLTVL.